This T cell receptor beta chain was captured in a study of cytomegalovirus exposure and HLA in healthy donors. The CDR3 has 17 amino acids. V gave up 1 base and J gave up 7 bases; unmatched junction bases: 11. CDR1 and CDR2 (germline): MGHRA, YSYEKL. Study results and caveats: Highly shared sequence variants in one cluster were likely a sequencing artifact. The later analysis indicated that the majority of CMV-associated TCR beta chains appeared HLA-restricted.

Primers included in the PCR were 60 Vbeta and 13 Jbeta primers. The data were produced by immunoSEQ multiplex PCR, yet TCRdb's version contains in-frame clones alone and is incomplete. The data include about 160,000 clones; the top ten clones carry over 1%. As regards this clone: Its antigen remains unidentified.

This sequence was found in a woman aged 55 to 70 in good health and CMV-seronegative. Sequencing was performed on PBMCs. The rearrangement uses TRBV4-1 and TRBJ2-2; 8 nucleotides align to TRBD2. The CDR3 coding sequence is TGCGCCAGCAGCCAAGTGCCGGGACTAGTCGTTGTCGGGGAGCTGTTTTTT. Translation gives CASSQVPGLVVVGELFF.